These 22 T cell receptor beta chains originate from one sample sequenced in a study of cytomegalovirus exposure and HLA in healthy donors. PCR used 60 Vbeta primers and 13 Jbeta primers. The assay was immunoSEQ multiplex PCR, and TCRdb's table has in-frame clones only and misses some. Of about 110,000 clones in the sample, roughly 82% were seen once. Input material: PBMCs. The receptors come from a man aged 25 to 40 in good health and CMV-seropositive.

V usage is TRBV19 and J usage is TRBJ2-5; D is undetermined. The germline V gene encodes CDR1 LNHDA and CDR2 SQIVND (reference sequence). The CDR3 spans 13 residues. Trimming took 3 bases from V and 1 from J, leaving 6 bases between them. CDR3 in amino acids: CASSIQIQETQYF. The CDR3 nucleotides are TGTGCCAGTAGTATCCAGATCCAAGAGACCCAGTACTTC.

The chain recombines TRBV7-9 with TRBJ1-1; D is possibly TRBD1 (5 bases). V was shortened by 1 base and J by 6 bases, with 9 bases between the two germline ends. Per the germline V gene, CDR1 is SEHNR and CDR2 is FQNEAQ (reference sequence). This CDR3 has 13 amino acids. This CDR3 is CASSLVQAAEAFF. The CDR3 DNA follows: TGTGCCAGCAGCTTAGTACAGGCAGCTGAAGCTTTCTTT.

The chain combines TRBV7-9 with TRBJ1-2; TRBD1 aligns across 10 bases. Germline loops: CDR1 SEHNR, CDR2 FQNEAQ (reference sequence). This CDR3 has 16 residues. The ends lost 3 bases at V and 7 bases at J; junction bases unmatched: 11. The CDR3 coding sequence is TGTGCCAGCAGCTTCGGACAGGGGGTTGGATTCCCTGGCTACACCTTC. This codes for CASSFGQGVGFPGYTF.

This sequence joins TRBV7-9 and TRBJ1-2; D is undetermined. The CDR3 is 13 amino acids. CDR1 and CDR2 from the germline V gene are SEHNR and FQNEAQ (reference sequence). Trimming took off 6 bases at V and 6 bases at J, with 14 bases between the two ends. The CDR3 DNA reads TGTGCCAGCAGTTGGCAGGCACCAGATGGCTACACCTTC. It specifies CASSWQAPDGYTF.

The V and J genes are TRBV6-4 and TRBJ1-1; TRBD1 is a possible D gene (5 bases). Trimming removed 9 bases at V and 0 bases at J, with 11 bases between. This CDR3 comprises 13 residues. CDR1 and CDR2 (germline): MRHNA, SNTAGT. The CDR3 reads CASSTVMNTEAFF. The CDR3 DNA sequence: TGTGCCAGTTCGACAGTAATGAACACTGAAGCTTTCTTT.

The chain recombines TRBV11-2 with TRBJ1-1; the match to TRBD1 covers 9 bases. Germline V gene lookup returns CDR1 SGHAT and CDR2 FQNNGV. Trimming took 5 bases from V and 1 from J; bases not matched to a gene: 11. The CDR3 length is 17 residues. The CDR3 bases are TGTGCCAGCAGCCGCAATAAACAGGGGGCAGGGAACACTGAAGCTTTCTTT. This translates into CASSRNKQGAGNTEAFF.

This chain connects TRBV7-9 to TRBJ2-3; no clear D gene. This CDR3 contains 13 residues. Deletions cut 8 bases from V and 0 bases from J, with 9 bases between. Germline assignment: CDR1 SEHNR and CDR2 FQNEAQ (reference sequence). The CDR3 coding sequence is TGTGCCAGCGAAACAGTTAGCACAGATACGCAGTATTTT. Residues: CASETVSTDTQYF. Complete variable domain (other parts from reference TRBV7-9 and TRBJ2-3): DTGVSQNPRHKITKRGQNVTFRCDPISEHNRLYWYRQTLGQGPEFLTYFQNEAQLEKSRLLSDRFSAERPKGSFSTLEIQRTEQGDSAMYLCASETVSTDTQYFGPGTRLTVL.

The rearrangement joins TRBV14 to TRBJ1-1, with D hard to call. V was clipped by 2 bases and J by 5 bases, with 9 bases between them. In germline, CDR1 is SGHDN, CDR2 FVKESK. CDR3 length: 13 residues. In DNA, the CDR3 is TGTGCCAGCAGCCAATACAGCTTAACTGAAGCTTTCTTT. Amino acid sequence: CASSQYSLTEAFF.

The rearrangement uses TRBV6-1 and TRBJ2-5, with D tentatively TRBD2 (6 bases). Germline-derived CDR1 and CDR2 are MNHNS and SASEGT. V was pared by 3 bases and J by 5 bases, with 16 bases between. The length of the CDR3 is 15 residues. The CDR3 DNA reads TGTGCCAGCAGTGATTCCGGGACTTTCGGGGAGACCCAGTACTTC. This sequence encodes CASSDSGTFGETQYF.

The chain employs TRBV7-2 and TRBJ2-1; 13 bases align to TRBD2. The CDR3 spans 14 residues. Germline CDR1 SGHTA, CDR2 FQGNSA. V was pared by 10 bases and J by 5 bases, with 5 bases of the junction left unmatched. The CDR3 is CATKLAGGNNEQFF. The CDR3 DNA is TGTGCCACCAAACTAGCGGGGGGGAACAATGAGCAGTTCTTC.

This clone has only a few counts. The chain is built from TRBV28 and TRBJ1-2; the match to TRBD1 covers 10 bases. After removal of 8 bases from V and 5 bases from J, the junction contained 8 bases not matched to a gene. The germline CDR1 and CDR2 sequences are MDHEN and SYDVKM. This CDR3 is 14 amino acids long. The CDR3 is CASSGQGDRYGYTF. DNA of the CDR3: TGTGCCAGCTCAGGACAGGGGGATAGGTATGGCTACACCTTC.

About this clone: The germline gene is not matched at one end of the junction; a read error may be the cause. V and J are TRBV7-9 and TRBJ1-2, with D tentatively TRBD1 (6 bases). Germline lookup yields CDR1 SEHNR and CDR2 FQNEAQ (reference sequence). The CDR3 sequence is 15 residues long. CDR3 bases: TGTTCCAGCACCCGAGGGGGGGGCGAGGGGAATGGCTACACCTTC. It encodes CSSTRGGGEGNGYTF.

This chain uses TRBV6-4 with TRBJ1-2, with 11 bases identical to TRBD1. The V and J ends lost 6 bases and 3 bases, in that order; junction bases with no gene match: 3. There are 14 residues in the CDR3. In germline, CDR1 is MRHNA, CDR2 SNTAGT. CDR3 sequence (DNA): TGTGCCAGCAGACCGGGACAGGGGGACTATGGCTACACCTTC. This codes for CASRPGQGDYGYTF.

The genes are TRBV5-8 and TRBJ1-4; no reliable D call. CDR3 length: 15 amino acids. Per the germline V gene, CDR1 is SGHTS and CDR2 is YDEGEE. Trimming pared 3 bases from V and 8 bases from J, leaving 17 bases between. CDR3 nucleotide sequence: TGTGCCAGCAGCTCCCCAGGTTCATCCCACGAAAAACTGTTTTTT. Its protein is CASSSPGSSHEKLFF.

The gene calls are TRBV30 and TRBJ1-2, with D perhaps matching TRBD1 (6 bases). Germline V lookup: CDR1 GTSNPN, CDR2 SVGIG (reference sequence). Trimming pared 2 bases from V and 8 bases from J, leaving 12 bases between. CDR3 length: 12 residues. CDR3 nucleotides: TGTGCCTGGAGTAAAAGGGGGGGAGGCTACACCTTC. It specifies CAWSKRGGGYTF.

The chain combines TRBV19 with TRBJ2-7; weak D call: TRBD1 (5 bases). CDR1 and CDR2 from the germline V gene are LNHDA and SQIVND (reference sequence). The CDR3 sequence is 14 residues long. Trimming cost V 7 bases and J 0 bases, with 13 bases left between them. CDR3 protein: CASTPTDISYEQYF. The CDR3 DNA reads TGTGCCAGTACCCCGACAGACATCTCCTACGAGCAGTACTTC.

The gene calls are TRBV2 and TRBJ1-6, with D possibly TRBD1 on 6 matching bases. The length of the CDR3 is 17 residues. Trimming shortened V by 7 bases and J by 0 bases, and 16 bases separated the two germline ends. Germline V gene sequence: CDR1 SNHLY, CDR2 FYNNEI. The CDR3, as DNA: TGTGCCAGCAACCGGGACACCCTGAGCTCCTATAATTCACCCCTCCACTTT. Protein sequence: CASNRDTLSSYNSPLHF.

The rearrangement links TRBV7-9 to TRBJ1-1, with 8 nucleotides matching TRBD1. Germline V gene lookup returns CDR1 SEHNR and CDR2 FQNEAQ (reference sequence). This CDR3 is built from 12 residues. With 4 bases clipped from V and 7 bases from J, the junction kept 2 bases outside the gene matches. The CDR3 is CASSSGGREAFF. For the CDR3, the DNA is TGTGCCAGCAGCTCAGGGGGCCGTGAAGCTTTCTTT.

This clone was counted only a few times. The chain joins TRBV13 to TRBJ1-4; TRBD1 is a possible D gene (6 bases). With 5 bases removed from V and 4 bases from J, the gap between germline ends came to 11 bases. CDR3 length: 14 amino acids. Looked up from germline, CDR1 is PRHDT and CDR2 is FYEKMQ (reference sequence). CDR3 in amino acids: CASSQDSYNEKLFF. Written as DNA, the CDR3 is TGTGCCAGCAGCCAGGACAGCTATAATGAAAAACTGTTTTTT. The full variable domain, in which reference TRBV13 and TRBJ1-4 provide the parts outside the CDR3, is AAGVIQSPRHLIKEKRETATLKCYPIPRHDTVYWYQQGPGQDPQFLISFYEKMQSDKGSIPDRFSAQQFSDYHSELNMSSLELGDSALYFCASSQDSYNEKLFFGSGTQLSVL.

In this sample, this clone turned up a few times. The rearrangement uses TRBV5-4 and TRBJ1-6; a possible D gene is TRBD1 (6 bases). V was pared by 3 bases and J by 0 bases, with 10 bases between. CDR3 length: 16 residues. CDR1 SGHNT and CDR2 YYREEE come from the germline V gene (reference sequence). CDR3 region: CASSWGGPSYNSPLHF. The CDR3 DNA is TGTGCCAGCAGCTGGGGGGGGCCCTCCTATAATTCACCCCTCCACTTT.

The chain couples TRBV18 to TRBJ2-7, with 9 bases aligning to TRBD2. The CDR3 consists of 14 residues. V gave up 6 bases and J gave up 2 bases; unmatched junction bases: 5. The V gene's germline CDR1 is KGHSH and CDR2 LQKENI. The CDR3 sequence: CASSVGGGAYEQYF. CDR3 nucleotide sequence: TGTGCCAGCTCCGTCGGCGGGGGGGCCTACGAGCAGTACTTC.

The chain combines TRBV6-1 with TRBJ2-1; maybe TRBD1 (6 bases). Germline V gene data show CDR1 as MNHNS and CDR2 as SASEGT. V was clipped by 4 bases and J by 3 bases, with 13 bases between them. This CDR3 region has 15 residues. CDR3 nucleotide sequence: TGTGCCAGCAGTGGGGGGCCATCTTTCTACAATGAGCAGTTCTTC. Translation: CASSGGPSFYNEQFF.